This T cell receptor beta chain emerged from a study of CD8 T cells in ankylosing spondylitis. The study's findings and limits: From matched ankylosing spondylitis synovial fluid, disease-linked clones were reportedly recovered at significantly enriched levels. In synovial fluid and blood from reactive arthritis, some motif variants were previously reported.

Ten or more counts support this clonotype. No antigen is known for it. The CDR3 has 14 residues. The V end lost 8 bases, the J end lost 1 base, and 11 bases lay between the germline ends. The germline V gene has CDR1 MDHEN and CDR2 SYDVKM. Quantitative barcoded 5'-RACE was used to prepare TCR beta libraries. TCRdb reprocessed the 5' RACE reads with MiXCR, giving one entry per CDR3 protein. The data show some 130,000 distinct CDR3 sequences, with approximately 10% seen just once and about 4% held by the top ten. The chain has TRBV28 and TRBJ2-2, with a tentative D call TRBD1 (6 bases). Sequencing used blood, either unsorted or a sorted T cell fraction (not recorded which). The receptor was derived from a female donor with ankylosing spondylitis or in good health (not recorded which). This chain's CDR3 is CASWSGQNTGELFF. DNA of the CDR3: TGTGCCAGCTGGTCGGGACAGAACACCGGGGAGCTGTTTTTT.